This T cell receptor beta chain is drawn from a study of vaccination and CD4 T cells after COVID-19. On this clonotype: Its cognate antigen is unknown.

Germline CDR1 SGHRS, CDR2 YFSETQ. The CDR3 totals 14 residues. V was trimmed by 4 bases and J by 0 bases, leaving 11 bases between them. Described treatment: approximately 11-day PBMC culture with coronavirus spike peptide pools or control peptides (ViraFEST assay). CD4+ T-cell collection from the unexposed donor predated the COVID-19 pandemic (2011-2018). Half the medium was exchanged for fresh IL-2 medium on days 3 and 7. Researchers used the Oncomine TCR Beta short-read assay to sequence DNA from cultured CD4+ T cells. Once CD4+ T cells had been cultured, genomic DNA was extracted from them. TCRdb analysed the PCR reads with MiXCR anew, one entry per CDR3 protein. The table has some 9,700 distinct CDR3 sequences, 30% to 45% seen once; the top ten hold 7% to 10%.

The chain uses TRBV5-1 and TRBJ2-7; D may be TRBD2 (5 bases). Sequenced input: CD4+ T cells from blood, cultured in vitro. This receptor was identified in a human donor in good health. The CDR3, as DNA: TGCGCCAGCAGCGAGCGGCAAAGCTCCTACGAGCAGTACTTC. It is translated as CASSERQSSYEQYF.